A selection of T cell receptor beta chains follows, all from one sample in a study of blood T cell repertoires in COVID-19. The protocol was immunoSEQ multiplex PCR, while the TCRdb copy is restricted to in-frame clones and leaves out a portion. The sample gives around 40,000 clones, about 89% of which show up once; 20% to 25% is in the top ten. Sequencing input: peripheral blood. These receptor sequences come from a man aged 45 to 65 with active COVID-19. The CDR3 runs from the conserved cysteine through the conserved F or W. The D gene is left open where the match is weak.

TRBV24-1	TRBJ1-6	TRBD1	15	CATSDFRDRIPPLHF
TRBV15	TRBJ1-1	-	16	CATSPSGSRMNTEAFF
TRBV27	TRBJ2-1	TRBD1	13	CASTSGTDNEQFF
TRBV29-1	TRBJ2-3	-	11	CSVVAADTQYF
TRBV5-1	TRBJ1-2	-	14	CASSLGESNYGYTF
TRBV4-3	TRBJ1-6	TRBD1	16	CASSRLEGAYNSPLHF
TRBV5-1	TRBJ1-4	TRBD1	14	CASSFGTVDEKLFF
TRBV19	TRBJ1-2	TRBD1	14	CASSTGQFGSGYTF
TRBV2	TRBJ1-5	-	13	CASSEQGNQPQHF
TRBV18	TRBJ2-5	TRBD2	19	CASSPIQGAGDPRGETQYF
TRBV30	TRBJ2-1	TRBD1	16	CAWTRDRVRGYNEQFF
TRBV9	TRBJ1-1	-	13	CASSPRENTEAFF
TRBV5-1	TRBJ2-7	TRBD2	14	CASSLGLASYEQYF
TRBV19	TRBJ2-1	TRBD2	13	CASSIRTSGSRFF
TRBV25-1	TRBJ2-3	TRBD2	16	CASSFPSGRAGDTQYF
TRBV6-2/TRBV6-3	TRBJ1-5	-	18	CASSPDFGAGPKSQPQHF
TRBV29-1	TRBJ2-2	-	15	CSVEDLGHETGELFF
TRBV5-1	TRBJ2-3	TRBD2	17	CASSARTSGSTGDTQYF
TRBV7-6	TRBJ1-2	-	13	CASSLSGEDGYTF
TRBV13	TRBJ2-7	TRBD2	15	CASSLDGGGSYEQYF
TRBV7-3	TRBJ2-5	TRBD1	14	CASSLVGGEETQYF
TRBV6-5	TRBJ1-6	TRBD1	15	CASISGQGGNSPLHF
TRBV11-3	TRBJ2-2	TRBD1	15	CASSDGQGRAGELFF
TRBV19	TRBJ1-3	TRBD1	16	CASSRRQGAAGNTIYF
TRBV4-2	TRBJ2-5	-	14	CASSQGWGEETQYF
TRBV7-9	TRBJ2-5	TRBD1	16	CASSFFGTALSETQYF
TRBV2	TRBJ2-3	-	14	CASNPIADTDTQYF
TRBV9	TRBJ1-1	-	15	CASSVEGRANTEAFF
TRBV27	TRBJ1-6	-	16	CASSPSGQFLHSPLHF
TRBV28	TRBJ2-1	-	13	CASTLAGLNEQFF
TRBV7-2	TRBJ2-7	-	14	CASSPSLRGNEQYF
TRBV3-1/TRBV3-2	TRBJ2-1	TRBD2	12	CASNGGEYEQFF